The 20 T cell receptor beta chains reported below all come from one sample, sequenced in a study of blood T cell repertoires in COVID-19. Sequenced by immunoSEQ multiplex PCR; TCRdb stores in-frame clones only, minus some. The table records 380,000 or so clones, more than 75% of them present only once. Sequencing input: peripheral blood. All receptors derive from a human donor with acute or convalescent COVID-19. The donor label of this sample is uncertain.

This rearrangement joins TRBV6-2 or TRBV6-3 to TRBJ1-4; no clear D. Per germline, CDR1 MNHEY and CDR2 SVGEGT. CDR3 length: 11 residues. Trimming cost V 4 bases and J 6 bases, with 3 bases left between them. The CDR3 loop reads CASSSYEKLFF. The DNA for the CDR3 is TGTGCCAGCAGTTCCTATGAAAAACTGTTTTTT.

The gene calls are TRBV28 and TRBJ2-3, with D perhaps matching TRBD2 (6 bases). The CDR3 runs 18 residues. Germline V lookup: CDR1 MDHEN, CDR2 SYDVKM. V lost 1 base and J lost 0, with 17 bases in between. The CDR3 sequence is CASSLFGRGASSTDTQYF. The DNA of the CDR3 is TGTGCCAGCAGTTTATTCGGGCGGGGCGCATCTAGCACAGATACGCAGTATTTT.

The V and J genes are TRBV19 and TRBJ2-3, with D tentatively TRBD1 (6 bases). Trimming cost V 5 bases and J 1 base, with 13 bases left between them. This CDR3 has 15 residues. The germline CDR1 and CDR2 sequences are LNHDA and SQIVND (reference sequence). The CDR3: CASSPRTAGTDTQYF. The CDR3 DNA reads as TGTGCCAGTAGTCCTAGGACAGCAGGCACAGATACGCAGTATTTT.

The chain has TRBV2 and TRBJ2-4; no definite D call. The germline V gene has CDR1 SNHLY and CDR2 FYNNEI. There are 16 residues in the CDR3. Trimming stripped 0 bases from V and 0 bases from J, with 9 bases between. The CDR3 loop is CASSEAPLLAKNIQYF. The CDR3, as DNA: TGTGCCAGCAGTGAAGCTCCGTTACTAGCCAAAAACATTCAGTACTTC.

The J gene is TRBJ2-3, the V gene TRBV6-5, with 10 nucleotides matching TRBD2. Germline V gives CDR1 MNHEY, CDR2 SVGAGI. V trimming: 6 bases; J trimming: 0 bases; junction bases outside the gene matches: 3. CDR3 length: 15 amino acids. The CDR3 DNA follows: TGTGCCAGCAGGCCAGCGGGAGGGAGCACAGATACGCAGTATTTT. Its protein product is CASRPAGGSTDTQYF.

This clone was counted a single time. This chain connects TRBV6-2 or TRBV6-3 to TRBJ2-7, with 9 positions matching TRBD1. With V trimmed by 6 bases and J by 4 bases, 13 bases remained unmatched. This CDR3 is 16 amino acids long. The V gene's germline CDR1 is MNHEY and CDR2 SVGEGT. This CDR3 is CASSGPGTGNWYEQYF. Written as DNA, the CDR3 is TGTGCCAGCAGCGGTCCCGGGACAGGGAACTGGTACGAGCAGTACTTC.

The chain employs TRBV7-8 and TRBJ1-1; TRBD1 aligns across 7 bases. CDR3 size: 13 residues. Per the germline V gene, CDR1 is SGHVS and CDR2 is FQNEAQ. With 5 bases clipped from V and 6 bases from J, the junction kept 6 bases outside the gene matches. CDR3 residues: CASSKNRGPEAFF. DNA for the CDR3: TGTGCCAGCAGCAAGAACAGGGGTCCTGAAGCTTTCTTT. Supplemented by reference TRBV7-8 and TRBJ1-1, the full variable domain reads GAGVSQSPRYKVAKRGQDVALRCDPISGHVSLFWYQQALGQGPEFLTYFQNEAQLDKSGLPSDRFFAERPEGSVSTLKIQRTQQEDSAVYLCASSKNRGPEAFFGQGTRLTVV.

This clone was observed a single time. The J gene is TRBJ2-1, the V gene TRBV12-5; tentative D call: TRBD2 (5 bases). In germline, CDR1 is LGHNT, CDR2 FRNRAP. V was trimmed by 3 bases and J by 10 bases, leaving 10 bases between them. This CDR3 region has 12 residues. CDR3: CASGFSGREQFF. The CDR3 DNA follows: TGTGCTAGTGGTTTCAGCGGACGCGAGCAGTTCTTC.

V and J are TRBV5-1 and TRBJ2-2; 7 bases line up with TRBD2. CDR3 length equals 14 residues. V was pared by 4 bases and J by 1 base, with 1 base of the junction left unmatched. Germline V gene sequence: CDR1 SGHRS, CDR2 YFSETQ. The CDR3 region is CASSASGNTGELFF. The CDR3, as DNA: TGCGCCAGCAGCGCTAGCGGGAACACCGGGGAGCTGTTTTTT.

V is TRBV7-9 and J is TRBJ1-2, with a tentative D call TRBD1 (5 bases). The CDR3 totals 14 residues. Deletions cut 4 bases from V and 7 bases from J, with 16 bases between. Looked up from germline, CDR1 is SEHNR and CDR2 is FQNEAQ (reference sequence). CDR3 residues: CASSSTGSGVGYTF. As DNA, the CDR3 is TGTGCCAGCAGCTCCACCGGATCGGGGGTTGGCTACACCTTC. Using reference TRBV7-9 and TRBJ1-2 for the parts outside the CDR3, the full variable domain is DTGVSQNPRHKITKRGQNVTFRCDPISEHNRLYWYRQTLGQGPEFLTYFQNEAQLEKSRLLSDRFSAERPKGSFSTLEIQRTEQGDSAMYLCASSSTGSGVGYTFGSGTRLTVV.

In this sample, this clone turned up once. The V gene is TRBV3-1 (or the pseudogene TRBV3-2), the J gene TRBJ2-1, with D perhaps matching TRBD1 (7 bases). The CDR3 has 16 residues. CDR1 is LGHDT and CDR2 is YNNKEL in the germline V gene (reference sequence). V was cut by 0 bases and J by 9 bases, with 18 bases left in between. The CDR3 protein is CASSQDGTSQGGEQFF. CDR3 nucleotides: TGTGCCAGCAGCCAAGATGGGACCTCGCAGGGGGGTGAGCAGTTCTTC.

The V gene is TRBV2, the J gene TRBJ2-7, with TRBD2 identical over 9 bases. The CDR3 loop spans 15 amino acids. The junction had 12 bases not matched to a gene; V was cut back by 7 bases and J by 5 bases. Per germline, CDR1 SNHLY and CDR2 FYNNEI. The chain's CDR3 is CASKPNSGSLDEQYF. Written as DNA, the CDR3 is TGTGCCAGCAAGCCCAATAGCGGGAGTCTCGACGAGCAGTACTTC.

The J gene is TRBJ1-2, the V gene TRBV5-1; maybe TRBD1 (6 bases). The CDR3 spans 14 residues. Germline V gives CDR1 SGHRS, CDR2 YFSETQ. V lost 0 bases and J lost 6, with 12 bases in between. CDR3 DNA sequence: TGCGCCAGCAGCTTGGCCCTCTCAGGGGATGGCTACACCTTC. Residues: CASSLALSGDGYTF. Looking up the rest from reference TRBV5-1 and TRBJ1-2 gives the full variable domain: KAGVTQTPRYLIKTRGQQVTLSCSPISGHRSVSWYQQTPGQGLQFLFEYFSETQRNKGNFPGRFSGRQFSNSRSEMNVSTLELGDSALYLCASSLALSGDGYTFGSGTRLTVV.

This chain uses TRBV29-1 with TRBJ2-1, with TRBD2 as a possible D gene (5 bases). Trimming removed 6 bases from V and 0 bases from J, with 9 bases in between. Germline V gene data show CDR1 as SQVTM and CDR2 as ANQGSEA. The CDR3 extends over 13 amino acids. DNA for the CDR3: TGCAGCGTCGGACTCAGCTCCTACAATGAGCAGTTCTTC. Translating gives CSVGLSSYNEQFF.

V is TRBV24-1 and J is TRBJ1-5, with D uncertain. The CDR3 runs 12 residues. V lost 1 base and J lost 9, with 6 bases in between. Germline V gene data show CDR1 as KGHDR and CDR2 as SFDVKD. The DNA of the CDR3 is TGTGCCACCAGTGATTTTAGTGGGCCCCAGCATTTT. This translates into CATSDFSGPQHF.

This chain links TRBV7-9 with TRBJ1-4, with D possibly TRBD1 on 5 matching bases. The CDR3 loop spans 12 amino acids. Germline V gene data show CDR1 as SEHNR and CDR2 as FQNEAQ (reference sequence). In DNA form, the CDR3 reads TGTGCGACGGGGCAGGGAGGAGAAAAACTGTTTTTT. Its protein product is CATGQGGEKLFF.

The chain recombines TRBV4-2 with TRBJ1-2; perhaps TRBD1 as D (5 bases). This CDR3 comprises 16 residues. The germline V and J ends were trimmed by 1 base and 3 bases, with 15 bases remaining between them. Germline CDR1 and CDR2: LGHNA and YNFKEQ. DNA of the CDR3: TGTGCCAGCAGCCAAGTGGCAGGGAACTTCTACTATGGCTACACCTTC. Protein product: CASSQVAGNFYYGYTF.

The V call is TRBV2, the J call TRBJ1-1; the match to TRBD1 covers 8 bases. V trimming: 6 bases; J trimming: 5 bases; junction bases outside the gene matches: 2. Germline V gene sequence: CDR1 SNHLY, CDR2 FYNNEI. The CDR3 has 12 amino acids. Written as DNA, the CDR3 is TGTGCCAGCAGCAGACAGGGGACTGAAGCTTTCTTT. Protein sequence: CASSRQGTEAFF.

The genes are TRBV3-1 (or the pseudogene TRBV3-2) and TRBJ1-2; 11 bases are shared with TRBD1. The germline gives CDR1 LGHDT, CDR2 YNNKEL (reference sequence). The junction had 3 bases not matched to a gene; V was cut back by 3 bases and J by 3 bases. CDR3 length: 15 amino acids. The CDR3 is CASSQPGQGDYGYTF. CDR3 nucleotide sequence: TGTGCCAGCAGCCAGCCGGGACAGGGGGACTATGGCTACACCTTC.

The chain couples TRBV6-5 to TRBJ1-5; no firm D call. Per germline, CDR1 MNHEY and CDR2 SVGAGI. Trimming removed 7 bases at V and 0 bases at J, with 13 bases between. The CDR3 extends over 15 amino acids. The CDR3 bases are TGTGCCAGCACCCCTCTCGGGTATAGCAATCAGCCCCAGCATTTT. It translates to CASTPLGYSNQPQHF.